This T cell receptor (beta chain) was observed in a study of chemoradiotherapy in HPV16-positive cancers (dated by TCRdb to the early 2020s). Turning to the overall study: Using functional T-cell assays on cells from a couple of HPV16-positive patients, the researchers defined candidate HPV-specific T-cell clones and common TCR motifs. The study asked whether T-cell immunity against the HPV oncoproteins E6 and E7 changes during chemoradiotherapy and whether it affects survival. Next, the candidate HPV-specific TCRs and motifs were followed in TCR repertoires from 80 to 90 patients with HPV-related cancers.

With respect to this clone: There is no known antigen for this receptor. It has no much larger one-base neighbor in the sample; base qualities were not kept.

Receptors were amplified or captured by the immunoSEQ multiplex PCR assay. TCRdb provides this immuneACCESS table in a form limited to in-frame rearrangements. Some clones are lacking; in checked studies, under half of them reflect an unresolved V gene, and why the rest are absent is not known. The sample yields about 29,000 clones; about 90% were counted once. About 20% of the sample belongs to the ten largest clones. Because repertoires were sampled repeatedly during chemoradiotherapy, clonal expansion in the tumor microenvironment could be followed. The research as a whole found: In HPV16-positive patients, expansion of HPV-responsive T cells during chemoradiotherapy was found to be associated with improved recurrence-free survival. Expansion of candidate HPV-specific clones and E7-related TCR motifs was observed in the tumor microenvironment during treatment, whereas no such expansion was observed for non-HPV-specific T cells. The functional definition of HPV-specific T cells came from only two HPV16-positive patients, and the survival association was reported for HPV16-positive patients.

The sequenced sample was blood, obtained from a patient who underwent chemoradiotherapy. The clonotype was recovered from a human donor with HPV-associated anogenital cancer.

Here the CDR3 is given as CATSRDRGTGLNTEAFF. The DNA is TGTGCCACCAGCAGAGATCGGGGTACAGGGCTGAACACTGAAGCTTTCTTT. This chain is built from TRBV15 and TRBJ1-1, with TRBD1 as a weak D call on 6 bases. V and J lose 0 bases and 0 bases, and a span of 14 bases separates them. The CDR3 contains 17 residues, cysteine and phenylalanine counted. Only CDR3 DNA remains: 51 bases, in frame from the first base. CDR1 and CDR2, per the germline V gene (reference sequence), are LNHNV and YYDKDF. This CDR3, with the reference TRBV15 and TRBJ1-1 proteins standing in past its ends, gives the full variable domain DAMVIQNPRYQVTQFGKPVTLSCSQTLNHNVMYWYQQKSSQAPKLLFHYYDKDFNNEADTPDNFQSRRPNTSFCFLDIRSPGLGDTAMYLCATSRDRGTGLNTEAFFGQGTRLTVV.